The 9 T cell receptor beta chains below all came from one sample that was sequenced in a study of blood T cell repertoires in COVID-19 (TCRdb year 2020). The method behind the library was the immunoSEQ multiplex PCR assay. In TCRdb, the immuneACCESS table is reduced to in-frame sequences with V and J assigned. These tables do not hold every clone; where another copy was compared, an unresolved V gene accounts for under half, and the others remain unexplained. This sample has roughly 160,000 clones in its table, and roughly 84% of those were observed once. The ten most abundant clones make up roughly an eighth of the sample. Sequencing was performed on peripheral blood. These receptors were obtained from a man younger than 35 with active or convalescent COVID-19.

This clone was recorded at least ten times. The genes are TRBV10-1 and TRBJ1-5; 8 bases map to TRBD1. The CDR3 has 17 residues. Trimming removed 5 bases from V and 2 bases from J; junction bases left unmatched: 11. Germline V lookup: CDR1 WNHNN, CDR2 SYGVQD (reference sequence). The chain's CDR3 is CASSSRTGRVGNQPQHF. CDR3 in DNA: TGCGCCAGCAGTTCTAGGACAGGGAGGGTCGGCAATCAGCCCCAGCATTTT.

J is TRBJ1-3 and V is TRBV7-2; 7 bases are shared with TRBD1. The CDR3 contains 16 residues. Germline lookup yields CDR1 SGHTA and CDR2 FQGNSA. V trimming: 5 bases; J trimming: 2 bases; junction bases outside the gene matches: 9. In DNA form, the CDR3 reads TGTGCCAGCAGCCCGCGGACAGGCAGAACTGGAAACACCATATATTTT. Encoded protein: CASSPRTGRTGNTIYF.

V gene TRBV10-3 combines with J gene TRBJ2-2; 8 nucleotides align to TRBD1. This CDR3 spans 13 amino acids. CDR1 is ENHRY and CDR2 is SYGVKD in the germline V gene. The ends lost 6 bases at V and 6 bases at J; junction bases unmatched: 3. The CDR3: CAIRDRVAGELFF. In DNA form, the CDR3 reads TGTGCCATCAGGGACAGGGTGGCCGGGGAGCTGTTTTTT.

The chain links TRBV27 to TRBJ1-1; the D gene is possibly TRBD1 (5 bases). The length of the CDR3 is 15 residues. Germline V CDR1 and CDR2: MNHEY, SMNVEV (reference sequence). Trimming shortened V by 2 bases and J by 1 base, and 11 bases separated the two germline ends. Written as DNA, the CDR3 is TGTGCCAGCAGTTTACTCGCGGGGGGGAACACTGAAGCTTTCTTT. Protein sequence: CASSLLAGGNTEAFF.

The chain is built from TRBV6-5 and TRBJ1-1; D perhaps matches TRBD1 (5 bases). The V gene lost 6 bases and the J gene lost 0 bases, with 14 bases spanning the gap. From germline, CDR1 is MNHEY and CDR2 SVGAGI. The CDR3 loop spans 15 amino acids. This CDR3 is CASRPPTGLNTEAFF. CDR3 sequence (DNA): TGTGCCAGCAGGCCTCCTACAGGCTTGAACACTGAAGCTTTCTTT.

This clone was detected a few times. This chain joins TRBV13 and TRBJ2-5; 9 bases align to TRBD2. Germline CDR1 and CDR2: PRHDT and FYEKMQ (reference sequence). The CDR3 contains 18 residues. J was trimmed by 2 bases and V by 2 bases; bases with no gene match: 12. The CDR3 reads CASSLKPSGGPKQETQYF. The DNA of the CDR3 is TGTGCCAGCAGCTTAAAGCCCAGCGGGGGGCCGAAGCAAGAGACCCAGTACTTC. The complete variable domain, with remaining parts taken from reference TRBV13 and TRBJ2-5, reads AAGVIQSPRHLIKEKRETATLKCYPIPRHDTVYWYQQGPGQDPQFLISFYEKMQSDKGSIPDRFSAQQFSDYHSELNMSSLELGDSALYFCASSLKPSGGPKQETQYFGPGTRLLVL.

V usage is TRBV30 and J usage is TRBJ1-2; 8 bases fit TRBD1. V trimming: 2 bases; J trimming: 2 bases; junction bases outside the gene matches: 4. This CDR3 is 14 amino acids long. Germline values: CDR1 GTSNPN, CDR2 SVGIG (reference sequence). Here the CDR3 reads CAWSLTGANYGYTF. The CDR3 coding sequence is TGTGCCTGGAGTCTGACAGGGGCAAACTATGGCTACACCTTC.

This clone was observed many times. This sequence joins TRBV4-2 and TRBJ2-7, with D maybe TRBD2 (6 bases). The CDR3 runs 16 residues. Germline-derived CDR1 and CDR2 are LGHNA and YNFKEQ. V lost 4 bases to trimming and J lost 3 bases, with 19 bases between them. The CDR3 is CASSPTPRRGFYEQYF. The CDR3 bases are TGTGCCAGCAGCCCGACGCCTCGGCGGGGATTCTACGAGCAGTACTTC.

This clone was picked up one time. The chain is built from TRBV5-1 and TRBJ2-1; 12 bases match TRBD2. With V trimmed by 0 bases and J by 4 bases, 5 bases remained unmatched. The CDR3 runs to 17 residues. Germline assignment: CDR1 SGHRS and CDR2 YFSETQ. The CDR3 DNA reads TGCGCCAGCAGCTTGGTGCTAGCGGGGGGGCTGTACAATGAGCAGTTCTTC. Amino acid sequence: CASSLVLAGGLYNEQFF.